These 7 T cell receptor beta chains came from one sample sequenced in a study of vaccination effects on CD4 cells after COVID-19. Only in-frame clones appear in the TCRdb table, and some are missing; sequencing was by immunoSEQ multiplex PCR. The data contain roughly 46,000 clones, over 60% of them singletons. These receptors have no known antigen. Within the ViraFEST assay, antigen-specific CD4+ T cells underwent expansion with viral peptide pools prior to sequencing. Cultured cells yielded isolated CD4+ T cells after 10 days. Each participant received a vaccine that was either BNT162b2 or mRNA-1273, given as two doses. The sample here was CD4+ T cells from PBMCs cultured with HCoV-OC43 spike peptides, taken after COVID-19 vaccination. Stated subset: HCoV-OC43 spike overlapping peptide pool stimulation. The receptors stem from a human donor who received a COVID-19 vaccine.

CDR3 coding DNA: TGTGCCAGCTCGTCGCAGGGGGCGTTCGGGAATTCACCCCTCCACTTT. It specifies CASSSQGAFGNSPLHF. The chain is built from TRBV18 and TRBJ1-6; TRBD1 matches at 8 bases. The V gene's germline CDR1 is KGHSH and CDR2 LQKENI. The CDR3 is 16 residues long. Unmatched junction bases numbered 11, after V lost 6 bases and J lost 7 bases.

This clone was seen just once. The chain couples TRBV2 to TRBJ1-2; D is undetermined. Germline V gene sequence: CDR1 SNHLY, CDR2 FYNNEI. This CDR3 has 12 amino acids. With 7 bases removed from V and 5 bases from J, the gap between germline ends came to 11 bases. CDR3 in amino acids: CASIPDGYGYTF. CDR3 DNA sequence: TGTGCCAGCATCCCCGACGGTTATGGCTACACCTTC.

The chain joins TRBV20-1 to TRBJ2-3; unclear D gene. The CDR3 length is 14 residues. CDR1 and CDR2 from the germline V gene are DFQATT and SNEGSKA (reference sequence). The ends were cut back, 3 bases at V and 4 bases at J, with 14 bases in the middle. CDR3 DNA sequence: TGCAGTGCTAGTATCGTCCTCACCGCAGATACGCAGTATTTT. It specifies CSASIVLTADTQYF.

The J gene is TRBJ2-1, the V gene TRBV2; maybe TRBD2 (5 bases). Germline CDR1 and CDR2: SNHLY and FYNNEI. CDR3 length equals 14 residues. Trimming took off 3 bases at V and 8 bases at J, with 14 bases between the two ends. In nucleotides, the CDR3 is TGTGCCAGCAGTGACCAGCGGACCTTCGATGAGCAGTTCTTC. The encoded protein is CASSDQRTFDEQFF.

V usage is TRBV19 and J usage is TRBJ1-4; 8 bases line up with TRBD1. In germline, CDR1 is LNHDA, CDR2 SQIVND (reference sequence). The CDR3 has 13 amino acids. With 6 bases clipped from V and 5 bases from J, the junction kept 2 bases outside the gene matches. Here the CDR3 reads CASSGQGNEKLFF. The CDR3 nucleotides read TGTGCCAGTAGCGGACAGGGCAATGAAAAACTGTTTTTT.

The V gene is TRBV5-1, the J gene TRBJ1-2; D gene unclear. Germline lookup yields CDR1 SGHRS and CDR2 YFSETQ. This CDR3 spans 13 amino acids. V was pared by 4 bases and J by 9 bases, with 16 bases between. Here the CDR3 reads CASSPGEGPSYTF. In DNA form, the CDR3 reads TGCGCCAGCAGCCCGGGTGAGGGTCCCAGCTACACCTTC.

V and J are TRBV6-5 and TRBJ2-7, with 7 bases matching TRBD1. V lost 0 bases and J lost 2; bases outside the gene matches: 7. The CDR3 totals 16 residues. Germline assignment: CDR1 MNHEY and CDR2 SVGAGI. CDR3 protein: CASSYSRAGGTYEQYF. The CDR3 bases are TGTGCCAGCAGTTACTCGAGGGCAGGGGGTACCTACGAGCAGTACTTC.